This entry features one T cell receptor beta chain sequence. Repertoires were generated with immunoSEQ multiplex PCR, while TCRdb's copy carries only in-frame clones and drops some. The table includes 200,000 to 250,000 clones, around 90% detected once. Recruited during active infection, patients (from Seattle) were subsequently followed longitudinally. The ends were cut back, 4 bases at V and 4 bases at J, with 11 bases in the middle. CDR1 is ENHRY and CDR2 is SYGVKD in the germline V gene. The CDR3 consists of 14 residues. The data stem from a study of blood T cell repertoires in COVID-19. This chain connects TRBV10-3 to TRBJ2-1, with D possibly being TRBD2 (5 bases). The sequenced material came from peripheral blood. The clonotype comes from a man between 25 and 39 years old with COVID-19, enrolled during active disease. The CDR3 DNA reads as TGTGCCATCAGTGCCATGGGGAGTTACAATGAGCAGTTCTTC. It specifies CAISAMGSYNEQFF.